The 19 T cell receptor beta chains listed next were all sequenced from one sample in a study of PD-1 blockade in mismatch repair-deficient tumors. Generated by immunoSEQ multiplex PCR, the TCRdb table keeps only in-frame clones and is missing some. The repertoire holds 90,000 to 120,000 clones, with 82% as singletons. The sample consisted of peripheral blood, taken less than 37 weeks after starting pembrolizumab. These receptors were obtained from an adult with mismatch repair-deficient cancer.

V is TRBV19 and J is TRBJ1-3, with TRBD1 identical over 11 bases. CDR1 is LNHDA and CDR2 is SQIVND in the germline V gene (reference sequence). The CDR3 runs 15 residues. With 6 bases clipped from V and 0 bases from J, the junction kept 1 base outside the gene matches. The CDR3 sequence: CASSGQGASGNTIYF. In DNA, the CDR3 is TGTGCCAGTAGCGGACAGGGGGCCTCTGGAAACACCATATATTTT.

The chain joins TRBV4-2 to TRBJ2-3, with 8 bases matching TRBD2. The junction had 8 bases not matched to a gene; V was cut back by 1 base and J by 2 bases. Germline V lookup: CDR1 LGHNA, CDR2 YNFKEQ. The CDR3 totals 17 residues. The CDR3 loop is CASSQVMAGGHTDTQYF. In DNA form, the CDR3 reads TGTGCCAGCAGCCAAGTGATGGCGGGGGGACACACAGATACGCAGTATTTT.

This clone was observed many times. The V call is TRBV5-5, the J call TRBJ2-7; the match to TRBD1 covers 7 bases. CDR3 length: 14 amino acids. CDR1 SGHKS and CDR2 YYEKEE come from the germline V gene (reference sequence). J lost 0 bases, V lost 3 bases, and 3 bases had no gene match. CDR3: CASSWGTVSYEQYF. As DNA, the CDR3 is TGTGCCAGCAGCTGGGGGACAGTCTCCTACGAGCAGTACTTC.

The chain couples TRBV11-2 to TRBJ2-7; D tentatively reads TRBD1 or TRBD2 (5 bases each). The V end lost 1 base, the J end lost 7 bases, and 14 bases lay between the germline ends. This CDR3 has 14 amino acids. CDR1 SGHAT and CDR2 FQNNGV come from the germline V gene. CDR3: CASSLGGAPVEQYF. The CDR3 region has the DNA TGTGCCAGCAGCTTAGGAGGGGCCCCGGTTGAGCAGTACTTC.

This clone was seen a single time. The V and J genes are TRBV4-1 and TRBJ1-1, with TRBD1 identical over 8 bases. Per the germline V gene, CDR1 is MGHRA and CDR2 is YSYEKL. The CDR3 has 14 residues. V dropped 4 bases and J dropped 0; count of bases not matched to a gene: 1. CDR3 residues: CASSRQGMNTEAFF. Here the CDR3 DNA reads TGCGCCAGCAGCCGACAGGGGATGAACACTGAAGCTTTCTTT.

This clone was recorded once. The CDR3 spells CASSSGKAQPQHF. CDR3 in DNA: TGTGCCAGCAGTTCGGGGAAGGCCCAGCCCCAGCATTTT. J is TRBJ1-5 and V is TRBV6-1; the D is unclear. This CDR3 comprises 13 residues. Trimming cost V 5 bases and J 7 bases, with 12 bases left between them. The germline V gene encodes CDR1 MNHNS and CDR2 SASEGT.

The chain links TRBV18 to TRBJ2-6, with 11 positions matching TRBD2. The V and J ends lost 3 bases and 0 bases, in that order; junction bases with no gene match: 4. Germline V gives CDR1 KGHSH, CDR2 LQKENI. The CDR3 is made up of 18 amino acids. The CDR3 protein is CASSPLTSGSSGANVLTF. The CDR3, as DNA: TGTGCCAGCTCACCTCTTACTAGCGGGAGCTCTGGGGCCAACGTCCTGACTTTC.

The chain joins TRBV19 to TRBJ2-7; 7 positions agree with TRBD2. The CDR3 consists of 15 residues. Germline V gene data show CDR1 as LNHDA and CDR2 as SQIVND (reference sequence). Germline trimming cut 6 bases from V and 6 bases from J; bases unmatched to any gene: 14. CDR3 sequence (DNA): TGTGCCAGTAGACAGCCCGGGCTAGCGGTGGGCGAGCAGTACTTC. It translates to CASRQPGLAVGEQYF.

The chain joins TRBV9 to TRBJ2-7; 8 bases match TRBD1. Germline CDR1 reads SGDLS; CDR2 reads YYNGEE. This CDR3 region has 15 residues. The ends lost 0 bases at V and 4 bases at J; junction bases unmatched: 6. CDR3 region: CASSVAPGGAYEQYF. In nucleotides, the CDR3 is TGTGCCAGCAGCGTAGCTCCAGGGGGCGCATACGAGCAGTACTTC.

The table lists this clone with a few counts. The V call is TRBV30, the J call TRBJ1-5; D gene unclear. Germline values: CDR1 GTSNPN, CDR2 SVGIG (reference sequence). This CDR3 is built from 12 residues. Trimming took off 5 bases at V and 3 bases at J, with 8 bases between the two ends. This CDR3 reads CAWGRNNQPQHF. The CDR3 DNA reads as TGTGCCTGGGGCAGGAACAATCAGCCCCAGCATTTT.

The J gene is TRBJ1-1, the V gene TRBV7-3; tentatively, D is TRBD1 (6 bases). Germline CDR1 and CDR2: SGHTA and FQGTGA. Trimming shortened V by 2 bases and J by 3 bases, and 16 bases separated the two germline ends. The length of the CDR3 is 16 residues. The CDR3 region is CASSLGGIQGHTEAFF. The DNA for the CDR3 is TGTGCCAGCAGCTTAGGAGGAATACAGGGCCACACTGAAGCTTTCTTT.

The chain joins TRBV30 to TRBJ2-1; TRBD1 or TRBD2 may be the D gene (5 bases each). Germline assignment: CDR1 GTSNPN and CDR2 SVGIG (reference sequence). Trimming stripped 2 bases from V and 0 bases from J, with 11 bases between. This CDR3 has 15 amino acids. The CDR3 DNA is TGTGCCTGGAGTCGAGGGGTTGGCTCCTACAATGAGCAGTTCTTC. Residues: CAWSRGVGSYNEQFF.

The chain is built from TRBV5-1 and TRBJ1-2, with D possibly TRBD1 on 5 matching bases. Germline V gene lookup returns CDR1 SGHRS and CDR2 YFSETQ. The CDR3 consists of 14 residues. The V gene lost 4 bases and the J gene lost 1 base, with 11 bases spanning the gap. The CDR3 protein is CASSLTQVNYGYTF. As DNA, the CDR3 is TGCGCCAGCAGCCTGACACAGGTTAACTATGGCTACACCTTC.

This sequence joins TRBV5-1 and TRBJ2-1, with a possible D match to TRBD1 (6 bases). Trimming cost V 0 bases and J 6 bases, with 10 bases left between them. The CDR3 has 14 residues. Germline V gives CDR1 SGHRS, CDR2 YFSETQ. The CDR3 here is CASSLGQAPNEQFF. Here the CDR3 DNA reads TGCGCCAGCAGCTTGGGACAGGCTCCCAATGAGCAGTTCTTC.

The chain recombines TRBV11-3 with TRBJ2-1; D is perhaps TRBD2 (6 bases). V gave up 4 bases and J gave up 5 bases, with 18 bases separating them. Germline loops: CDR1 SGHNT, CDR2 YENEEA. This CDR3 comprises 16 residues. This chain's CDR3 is CASSSSEQLAHNEQFF. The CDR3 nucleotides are TGTGCCAGCAGCTCCAGCGAGCAACTAGCCCACAATGAGCAGTTCTTC.

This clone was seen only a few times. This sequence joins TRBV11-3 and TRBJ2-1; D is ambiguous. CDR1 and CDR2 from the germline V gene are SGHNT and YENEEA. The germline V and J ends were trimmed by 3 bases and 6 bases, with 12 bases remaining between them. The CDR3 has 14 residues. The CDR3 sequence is CASSLGFEVNEQFF. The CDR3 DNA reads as TGTGCCAGCAGCTTGGGCTTCGAGGTCAATGAGCAGTTCTTC.

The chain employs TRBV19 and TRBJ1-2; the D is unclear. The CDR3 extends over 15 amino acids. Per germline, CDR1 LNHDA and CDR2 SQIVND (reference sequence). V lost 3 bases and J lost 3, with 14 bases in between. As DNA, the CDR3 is TGTGCCAGTAGTATCACGGGGTCCGTTTACTATGGCTACACCTTC. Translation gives CASSITGSVYYGYTF.

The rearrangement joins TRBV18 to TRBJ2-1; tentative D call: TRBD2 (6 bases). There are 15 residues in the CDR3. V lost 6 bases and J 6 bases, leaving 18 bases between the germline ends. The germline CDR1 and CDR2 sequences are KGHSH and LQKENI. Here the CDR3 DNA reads TGTGCCAGCTCGATAGCGGTGAGTGGGCCCAATGAGCAGTTCTTC. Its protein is CASSIAVSGPNEQFF.

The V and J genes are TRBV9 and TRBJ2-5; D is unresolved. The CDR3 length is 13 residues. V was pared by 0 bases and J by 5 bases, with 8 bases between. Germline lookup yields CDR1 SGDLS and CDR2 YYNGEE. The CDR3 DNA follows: TGTGCCAGCAGCGTAGAGGTGGGGGAGACCCAGTACTTC. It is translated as CASSVEVGETQYF.